Below are 2 T cell receptor beta chains sequenced from a single sample in a study of identical twins (TCRdb year 2016). Preparation of the library involved 5' RACE. These reads were obtained on an Illumina HiSeq 2000. TCRdb redid the processing of the public reads, applying fastp at Q25 and MiXCR, and retained in-frame beta chains. Rows matching on CDR3 protein sequence are summarized as one entry with the most common DNA and genes. The table for this sample lists 450,000 or so distinct CDR3 sequences; approximately 25% of them were counted only once. Of the sample, about 3% is held by the ten largest clones. These same data were also listed under a study on T cells expressing NK-cell markers.

Material for sequencing was CD4+ T cells sorted from blood. The receptors shown here come from a woman under 30 in good health.

J is TRBJ1-6 and V is TRBV27; D is unresolved. This CDR3 spans 12 amino acids. With 6 bases removed from V and 4 bases from J, the gap between germline ends came to 4 bases. The germline gives CDR1 MNHEY, CDR2 SMNVEV (reference sequence). In DNA form, the CDR3 reads TGTGCCAGCAGACAGTATAATTCACCCCTCCACTTT. This translates into CASRQYNSPLHF.

This chain connects TRBV7-3 to TRBJ1-1; TRBD1 might be the D (5 bases). V lost 5 bases, J lost 5 bases, and 15 bases lay in between. Germline V gene data show CDR1 as SGHTA and CDR2 as FQGTGA. This CDR3 contains 14 residues. The CDR3: CASSIGGMGTEAFF. In DNA, the CDR3 is TGTGCCAGCAGCATCGGGGGTATGGGGACTGAAGCTTTCTTT.